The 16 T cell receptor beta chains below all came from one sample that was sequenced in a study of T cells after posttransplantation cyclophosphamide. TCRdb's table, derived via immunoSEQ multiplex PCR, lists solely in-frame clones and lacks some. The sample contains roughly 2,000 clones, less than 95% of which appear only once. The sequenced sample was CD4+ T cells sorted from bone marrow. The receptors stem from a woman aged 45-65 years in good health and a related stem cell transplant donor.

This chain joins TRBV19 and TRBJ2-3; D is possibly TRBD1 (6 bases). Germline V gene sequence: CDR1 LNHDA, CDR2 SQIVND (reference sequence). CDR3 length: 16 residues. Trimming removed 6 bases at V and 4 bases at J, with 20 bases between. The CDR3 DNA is TGTGCCAGTAGAAGATCGGACAGCCCGCTCGCAGATACGCAGTATTTT. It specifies CASRRSDSPLADTQYF.

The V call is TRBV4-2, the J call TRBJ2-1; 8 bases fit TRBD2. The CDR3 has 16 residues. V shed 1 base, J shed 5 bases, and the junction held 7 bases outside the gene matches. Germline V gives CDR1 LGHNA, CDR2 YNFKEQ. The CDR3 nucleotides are TGTGCCAGCAGCCAAGCGGGGGGACTAGAAAACAATGAGCAGTTCTTC. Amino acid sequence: CASSQAGGLENNEQFF.

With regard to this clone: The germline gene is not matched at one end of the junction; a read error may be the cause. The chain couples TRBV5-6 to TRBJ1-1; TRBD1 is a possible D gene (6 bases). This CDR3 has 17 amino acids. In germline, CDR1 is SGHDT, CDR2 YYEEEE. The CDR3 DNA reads TGTGCCAACAGCCCCGGACAGTTACGATTGACGAACACTGAAGCTTTCTTT. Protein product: CANSPGQLRLTNTEAFF. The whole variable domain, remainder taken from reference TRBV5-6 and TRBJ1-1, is DAGVTQSPTHLIKTRGQQVTLRCSPKSGHDTVSWYQQALGQGPQFIFQYYEEEERQRGNFPDRFSGHQFPNYSSELNVNALLLGDSALYLCANSPGQLRLTNTEAFFGQGTRLTVV.

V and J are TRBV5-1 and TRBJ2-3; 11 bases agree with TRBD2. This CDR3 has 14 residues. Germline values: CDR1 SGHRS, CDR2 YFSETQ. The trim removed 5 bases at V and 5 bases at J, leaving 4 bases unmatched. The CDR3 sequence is CASRLAGARDTQYF. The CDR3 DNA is TGCGCCAGCAGACTAGCGGGGGCGAGAGATACGCAGTATTTT. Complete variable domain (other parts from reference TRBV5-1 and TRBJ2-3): KAGVTQTPRYLIKTRGQQVTLSCSPISGHRSVSWYQQTPGQGLQFLFEYFSETQRNKGNFPGRFSGRQFSNSRSEMNVSTLELGDSALYLCASRLAGARDTQYFGPGTRLTVL.

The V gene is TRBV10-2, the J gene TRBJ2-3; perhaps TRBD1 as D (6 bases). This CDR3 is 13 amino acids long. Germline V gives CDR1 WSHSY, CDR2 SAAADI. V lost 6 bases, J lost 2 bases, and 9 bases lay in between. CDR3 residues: CASRGAATDTQYF. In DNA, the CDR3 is TGCGCCAGCAGGGGGGCAGCCACAGATACGCAGTATTTT.

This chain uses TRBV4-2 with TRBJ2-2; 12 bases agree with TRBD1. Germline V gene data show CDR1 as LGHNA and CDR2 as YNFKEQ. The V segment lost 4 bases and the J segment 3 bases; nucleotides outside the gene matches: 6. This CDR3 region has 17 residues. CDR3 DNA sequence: TGTGCCAGCAGCCCCCCGGGACAGGGGGCCGACACCGGGGAGCTGTTTTTT. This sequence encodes CASSPPGQGADTGELFF.

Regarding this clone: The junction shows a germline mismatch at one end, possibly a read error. The chain's CDR3 is CASSLSSNNEQFF. CDR3 nucleotides: TGTGCTAGCAGCTTAAGTAGTAACAATGAGCAGTTCTTC. The gene calls are TRBV7-7 and TRBJ2-1; D is undetermined. This CDR3 contains 13 residues. Germline assignment: CDR1 SSHAT and CDR2 FNYEAQ (reference sequence). The variable domain in full, with the rest retrieved from reference TRBV7-7 and TRBJ2-1, is GAGVSQSPRYKVTKRGQDVTLRCDPISSHATLYWYQQALGQGPEFLTYFNYEAQPDKSGLPSDRFSAERPEGSISTLTIQRTEQRDSAMYRCASSLSSNNEQFFGPGTRLTVL.

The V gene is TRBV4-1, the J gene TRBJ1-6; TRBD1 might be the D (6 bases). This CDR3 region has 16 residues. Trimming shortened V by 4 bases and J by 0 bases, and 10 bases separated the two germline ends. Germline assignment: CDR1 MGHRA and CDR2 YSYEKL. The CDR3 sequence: CASSPTGSSYNSPLHF. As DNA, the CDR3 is TGCGCCAGCAGCCCAACAGGGAGCTCCTATAATTCACCCCTCCACTTT.

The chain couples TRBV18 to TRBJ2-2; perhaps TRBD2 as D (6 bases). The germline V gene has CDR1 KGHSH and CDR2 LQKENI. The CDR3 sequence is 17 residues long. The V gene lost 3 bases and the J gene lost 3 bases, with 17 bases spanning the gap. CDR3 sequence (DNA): TGTGCCAGCTCACCCGGGGGACGTTTGAGAGACACCGGGGAGCTGTTTTTT. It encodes CASSPGGRLRDTGELFF.

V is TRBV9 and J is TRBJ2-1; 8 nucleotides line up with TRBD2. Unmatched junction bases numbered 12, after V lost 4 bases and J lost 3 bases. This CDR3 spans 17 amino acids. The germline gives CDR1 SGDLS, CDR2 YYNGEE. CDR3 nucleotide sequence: TGTGCCAGCAGCCGCCGAGGAGGTAGCGGGAACTACAATGAGCAGTTCTTC. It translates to CASSRRGGSGNYNEQFF.

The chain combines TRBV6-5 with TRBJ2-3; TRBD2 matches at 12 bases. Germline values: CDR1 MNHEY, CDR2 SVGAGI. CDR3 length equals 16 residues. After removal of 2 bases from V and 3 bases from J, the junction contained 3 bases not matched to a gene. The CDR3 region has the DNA TGTGCCAGCAGTTACCAGCTAGCGGGAGGGACAGATACGCAGTATTTT. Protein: CASSYQLAGGTDTQYF.

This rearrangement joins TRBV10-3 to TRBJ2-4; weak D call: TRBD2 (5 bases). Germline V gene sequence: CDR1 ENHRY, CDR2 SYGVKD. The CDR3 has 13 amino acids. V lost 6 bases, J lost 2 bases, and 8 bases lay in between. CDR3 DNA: TGTGCCATCAGGAGGGATACCAAAAACATTCAGTACTTC. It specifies CAIRRDTKNIQYF.

DNA for the CDR3: TGTGCCAGCAGCCATTCAGGGTTAGATCAGCCCCAGCATTTT. Protein: CASSHSGLDQPQHF. V and J are TRBV5-6 and TRBJ1-5; D is perhaps TRBD1 (5 bases). V was shortened by 4 bases and J by 5 bases, with 13 bases between the two germline ends. The CDR3 sequence is 14 residues long. Germline V gene data show CDR1 as SGHDT and CDR2 as YYEEEE.

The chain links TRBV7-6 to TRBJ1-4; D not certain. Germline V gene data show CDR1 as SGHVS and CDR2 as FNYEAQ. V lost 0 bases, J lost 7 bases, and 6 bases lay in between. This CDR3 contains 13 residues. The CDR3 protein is CASSLAVREKLFF. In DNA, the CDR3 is TGTGCCAGCAGCTTAGCGGTGCGTGAAAAACTGTTTTTT.

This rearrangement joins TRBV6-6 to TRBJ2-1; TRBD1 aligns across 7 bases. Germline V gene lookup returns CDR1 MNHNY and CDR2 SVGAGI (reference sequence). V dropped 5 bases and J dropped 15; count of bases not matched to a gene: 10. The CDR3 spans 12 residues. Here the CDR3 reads CASSTGVGFRFF. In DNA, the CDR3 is TGTGCCAGCAGTACAGGGGTGGGGTTTCGGTTCTTC.

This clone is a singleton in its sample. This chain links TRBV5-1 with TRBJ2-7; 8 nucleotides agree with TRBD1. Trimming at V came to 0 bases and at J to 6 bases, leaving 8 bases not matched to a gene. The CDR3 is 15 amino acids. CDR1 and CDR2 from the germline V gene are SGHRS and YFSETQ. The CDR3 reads CASSLGAQGAREQYF. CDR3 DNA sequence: TGCGCCAGCAGCTTGGGGGCTCAGGGGGCGCGCGAGCAGTACTTC. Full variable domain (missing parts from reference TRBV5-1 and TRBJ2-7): KAGVTQTPRYLIKTRGQQVTLSCSPISGHRSVSWYQQTPGQGLQFLFEYFSETQRNKGNFPGRFSGRQFSNSRSEMNVSTLELGDSALYLCASSLGAQGAREQYFGPGTRLTVT.